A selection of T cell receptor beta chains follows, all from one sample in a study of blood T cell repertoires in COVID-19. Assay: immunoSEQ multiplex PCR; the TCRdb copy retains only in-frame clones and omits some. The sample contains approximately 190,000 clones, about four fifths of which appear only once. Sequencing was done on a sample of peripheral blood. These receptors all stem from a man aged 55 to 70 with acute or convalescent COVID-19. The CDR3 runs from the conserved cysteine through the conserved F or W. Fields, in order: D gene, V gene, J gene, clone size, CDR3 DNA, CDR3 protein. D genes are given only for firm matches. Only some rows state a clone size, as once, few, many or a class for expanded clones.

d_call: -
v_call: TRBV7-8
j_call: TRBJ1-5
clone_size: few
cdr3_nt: TGTGCCAGCAGCCCCGGACAGAACAATCAGCCCCAGCATTTT
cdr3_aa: CASSPGQNNQPQHF

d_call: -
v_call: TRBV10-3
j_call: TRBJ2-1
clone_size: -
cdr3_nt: TGTGCCATCAGTGAGAAGGAGAATGAGCAGTTCTTC
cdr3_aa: CAISEKENEQFF

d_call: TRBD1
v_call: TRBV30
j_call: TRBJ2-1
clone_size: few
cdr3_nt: TGTGCCTGGACACAGGGGGTCTACAATGAGCAGTTCTTC
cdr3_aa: CAWTQGVYNEQFF

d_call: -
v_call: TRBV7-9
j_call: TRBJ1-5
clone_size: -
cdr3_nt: TGTGCCAGCGGGGAGAATCAGCCCCAGCATTTT
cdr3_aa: CASGENQPQHF

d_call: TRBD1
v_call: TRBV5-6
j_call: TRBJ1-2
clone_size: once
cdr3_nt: TGTGCCAGCAGCTCAAGGACAGGGACAACCAATTTCATCTATGGCTACACCTTC
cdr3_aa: CASSSRTGTTNFIYGYTF

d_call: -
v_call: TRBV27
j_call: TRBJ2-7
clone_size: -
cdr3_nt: TGTGCCAGCAGCTCGACAGGGAGGAACGAGCAGTACTTC
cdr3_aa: CASSSTGRNEQYF

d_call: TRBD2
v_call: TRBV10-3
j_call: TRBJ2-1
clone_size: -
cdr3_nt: TGTGCCACCTCCGGGACTAGCGAAGGGGGGGTCTCCTACAATGAGCAGTTCTTC
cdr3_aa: CATSGTSEGGVSYNEQFF

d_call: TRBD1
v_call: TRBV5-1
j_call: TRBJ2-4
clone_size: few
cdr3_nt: TGCGCCAGCAGCTTTGGGGGCAGGGGGCTTGCCAAAAACATTCAGTACTTC
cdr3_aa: CASSFGGRGLAKNIQYF

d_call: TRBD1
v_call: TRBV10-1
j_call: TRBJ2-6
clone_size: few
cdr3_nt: TGCGCCAGCAGTGTGTTCCGGGACAGGCGGCTCTCTGGGGCCAACGTCCTGACTTTC
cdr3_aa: CASSVFRDRRLSGANVLTF

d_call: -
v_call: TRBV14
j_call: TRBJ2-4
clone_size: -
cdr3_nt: TGTGCCAGCAGCCAAGTCAGACATCTAGCCAAAAACATTCAGTACTTC
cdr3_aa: CASSQVRHLAKNIQYF

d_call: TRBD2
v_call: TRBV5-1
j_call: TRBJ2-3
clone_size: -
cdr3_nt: TGCGCCAGCGGTATCCGACTAGCGGGAGGGAGCACAGATACGCAGTATTTT
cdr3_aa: CASGIRLAGGSTDTQYF

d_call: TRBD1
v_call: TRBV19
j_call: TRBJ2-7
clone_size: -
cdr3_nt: TGTGCCAGTAGTACGCAGGACAGGACCTACGAGCAGTACTTC
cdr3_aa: CASSTQDRTYEQYF

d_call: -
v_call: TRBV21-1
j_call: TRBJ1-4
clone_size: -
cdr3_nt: TGTGCCAGCAGCGTCCCCCAACCGGGACAGGGGAATGAAAAACTGTTTTTT
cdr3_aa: CASSVPQPGQGNEKLFF

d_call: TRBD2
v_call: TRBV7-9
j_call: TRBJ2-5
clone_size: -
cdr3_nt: TGTGCCAGCAGCTTAGGAGCGGGAGGTGGAGAGACCCAGTACTTC
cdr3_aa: CASSLGAGGGETQYF

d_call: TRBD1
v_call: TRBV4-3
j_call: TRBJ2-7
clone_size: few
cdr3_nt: TGCGCCAGCAGCCAAGGGGTAGCCGGGACAGGGAAGAACGAGCAGTACTTC
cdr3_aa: CASSQGVAGTGKNEQYF

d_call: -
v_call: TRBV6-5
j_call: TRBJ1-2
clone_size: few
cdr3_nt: TGTGCCAGCAGTTACTCCGGCGTGCGGGGCTACACCTTC
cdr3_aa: CASSYSGVRGYTF

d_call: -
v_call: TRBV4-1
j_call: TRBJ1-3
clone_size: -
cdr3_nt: TGCGCCAGCAGGCAGATGGGGGGCTCTGGAAACACCATATATTTT
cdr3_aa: CASRQMGGSGNTIYF

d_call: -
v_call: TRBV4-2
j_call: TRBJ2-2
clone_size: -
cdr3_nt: TGTGCCAGCAGCCAAGTAGAGGGAACCGGGGAGCTGTTTTTT
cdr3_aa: CASSQVEGTGELFF

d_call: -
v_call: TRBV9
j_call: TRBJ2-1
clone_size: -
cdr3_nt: TGTGCCAGCAGCGCCATAAGAGCGGAGGGTTACAATGAGCAGTTCTTC
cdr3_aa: CASSAIRAEGYNEQFF

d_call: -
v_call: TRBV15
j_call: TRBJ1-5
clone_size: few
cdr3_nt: TGTGCCACCAGCCGGGACACGGATCAGCCCCAGCATTTT
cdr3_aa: CATSRDTDQPQHF

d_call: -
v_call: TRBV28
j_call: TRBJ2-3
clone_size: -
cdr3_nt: TGTGCCAGCACACCCAGGTTAGGGGTACCGTATTTT
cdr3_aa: CASTPRLGVPYF

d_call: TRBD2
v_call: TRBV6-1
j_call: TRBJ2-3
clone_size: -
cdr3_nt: TGTGCCAGCAGTGATCTCGCGGGGGGGGGCACAGATACGCAGTATTTT
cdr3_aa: CASSDLAGGGTDTQYF

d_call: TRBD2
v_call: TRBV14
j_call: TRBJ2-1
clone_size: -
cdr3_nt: TGTGCCAGCAGCACTCTAGCGGGGGCCTTGGGGAATGAGCAGTTCTTC
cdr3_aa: CASSTLAGALGNEQFF

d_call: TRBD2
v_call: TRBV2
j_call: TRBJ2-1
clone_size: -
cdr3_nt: TGTGCCAGCGGCGGGGGGAGCTCCTACAATGAGCAGTTCTTC
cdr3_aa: CASGGGSSYNEQFF

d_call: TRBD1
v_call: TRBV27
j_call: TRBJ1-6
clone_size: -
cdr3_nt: TGTGCCAGCAGTCTAAAAACAGGGGGCTATAATTCACCCCTCCACTTT
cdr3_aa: CASSLKTGGYNSPLHF

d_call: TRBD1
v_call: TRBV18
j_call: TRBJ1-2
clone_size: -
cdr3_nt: TGTGCCAGCTCACCAGGCAGGGGGTATGGCTACACCTTC
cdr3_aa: CASSPGRGYGYTF

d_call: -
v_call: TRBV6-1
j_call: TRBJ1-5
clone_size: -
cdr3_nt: TGTGCCAGCAGTGAATTTAGGGCCAGGGCCGGTCAGCCCCAGCATTTT
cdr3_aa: CASSEFRARAGQPQHF

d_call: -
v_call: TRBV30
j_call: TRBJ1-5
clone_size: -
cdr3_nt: TGTGCCTGGAGTGCCGCAGGGCATAGCAATCAGCCCCAGCATTTT
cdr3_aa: CAWSAAGHSNQPQHF

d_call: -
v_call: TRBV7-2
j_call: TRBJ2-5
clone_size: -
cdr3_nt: TGTGCCAGCAGCTTAGCAAGGCCGGGAGAGACCCAGTACTTC
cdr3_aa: CASSLARPGETQYF

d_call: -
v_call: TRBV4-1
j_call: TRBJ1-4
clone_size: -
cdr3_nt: TGCGCCAGCAGCCAAGAGGTCGGACTAGGGGCTAATGAAAAACTGTTTTTT
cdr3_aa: CASSQEVGLGANEKLFF

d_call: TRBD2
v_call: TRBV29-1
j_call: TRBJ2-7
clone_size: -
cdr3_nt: TGCAGCGCAAGACGGGAGGGCTACGAGCAGTACTTC
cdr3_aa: CSARREGYEQYF

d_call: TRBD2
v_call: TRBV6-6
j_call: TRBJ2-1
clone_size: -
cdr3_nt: TGTGCCAGCAGTTTGGGACTAGCGGGAGGGTTTCTGTTCTTC
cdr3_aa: CASSLGLAGGFLFF

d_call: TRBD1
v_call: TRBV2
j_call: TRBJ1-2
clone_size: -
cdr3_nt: TGTGCCAGCAGTGAGTTCGCCAGGGGGTCTAACTATGGCTACACCTTC
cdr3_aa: CASSEFARGSNYGYTF

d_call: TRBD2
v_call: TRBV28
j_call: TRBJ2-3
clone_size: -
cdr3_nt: TGTGCCAGCAGCTTGGGGGGGGTACGGAATACGCAGTATTTT
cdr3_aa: CASSLGGVRNTQYF

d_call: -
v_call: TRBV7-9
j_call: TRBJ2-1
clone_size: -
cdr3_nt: TGTGCCAGCAGCTTAGGGGGCCCTAGCTCCTACAATGAGCAGTTCTTC
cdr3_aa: CASSLGGPSSYNEQFF

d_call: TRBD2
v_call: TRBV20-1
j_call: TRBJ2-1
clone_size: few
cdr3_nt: TGCAGTGCCGTAGCGGGTGAGCAGTTCTTC
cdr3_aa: CSAVAGEQFF

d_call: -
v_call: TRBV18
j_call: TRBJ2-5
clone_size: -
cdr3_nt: TGTGCCAGCTCACTCGGAGAGCAAGAGACCCAGTACTTC
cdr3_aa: CASSLGEQETQYF

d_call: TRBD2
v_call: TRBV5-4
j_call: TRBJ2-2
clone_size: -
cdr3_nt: TGTGCCAGCAGCTTGCGGAGCGGGGATACCGGGGAGCTGTTTTTT
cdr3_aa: CASSLRSGDTGELFF

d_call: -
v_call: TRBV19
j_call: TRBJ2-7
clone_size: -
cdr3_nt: TGTGCCAGTAGTATAGATGGGAGATACGAGCAGTACTTC
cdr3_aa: CASSIDGRYEQYF

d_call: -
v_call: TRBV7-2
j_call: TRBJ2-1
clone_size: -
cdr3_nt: TGTGCCAGCAGCTCAAGGGGAAAGAATGAGCAGTTCTTC
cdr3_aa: CASSSRGKNEQFF

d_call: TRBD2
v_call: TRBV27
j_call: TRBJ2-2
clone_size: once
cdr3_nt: TGTGCCAGCAGTTTATACGCAGCAAGCGGGAGCGAGGGCACCGGGGAGCTGTTTTTT
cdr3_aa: CASSLYAASGSEGTGELFF

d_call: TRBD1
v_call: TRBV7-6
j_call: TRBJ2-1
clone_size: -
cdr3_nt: TGTGCCAGCAGCGCCCCACTCCGGGACAGGGACAATGAGCAGTTCTTC
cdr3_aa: CASSAPLRDRDNEQFF

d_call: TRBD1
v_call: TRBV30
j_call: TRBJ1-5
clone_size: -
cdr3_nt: TGTGCCTGGTCCCGGGGGACAGCTTTCAATCAGCCCCAGCATTTT
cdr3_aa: CAWSRGTAFNQPQHF